Below, 31 T cell receptor beta chains from the same sample are listed, as sequenced in a study of Graves' ophthalmopathy and Graves' hyperthyroidism. The study amplified TCR beta CDR3 regions using RNA transcripts. HTBI primers were used in a first-round RT-PCR, which preceded a second-round multiplex PCR. TCRdb independently ran MiXCR on the multiplex PCR reads; one entry per CDR3 protein. The sample carries 200,000 to 300,000 distinct CDR3 sequences, around 50% recorded once. Sequenced: peripheral blood. All receptors derive from an adult man with Graves' ophthalmopathy.

The chain employs TRBV7-9 and TRBJ2-7; 10 nucleotides agree with TRBD2. Germline V gene lookup returns CDR1 SEHNR and CDR2 FQNEAQ (reference sequence). The CDR3 has 14 residues. Trimming removed 7 bases from V and 2 bases from J; junction bases left unmatched: 5. This CDR3 reads CASTSAGGPYEQYF. The CDR3, as DNA: TGTGCCAGCACCTCAGCGGGGGGGCCCTACGAGCAGTACTTC.

To note about this clonotype: At one boundary the junction diverges from the germline segment, which might be a read error. This chain joins TRBV25-1 and TRBJ2-5; 9 bases are shared with TRBD1. The germline gives CDR1 MGHDK, CDR2 SYGVNS. CDR3 length equals 14 residues. CDR3 DNA sequence: TGTGCCAGCAGTGTGCCGGGACAGGGTGGGTTGCGGTTCTTC. Protein sequence: CASSVPGQGGLRFF.

This clonotype was counted between two and nine times. This chain uses TRBV7-3 with TRBJ2-5; 14 bases are a match to TRBD2. Germline V gene lookup returns CDR1 SGHTA and CDR2 FQGTGA. The ends lost 3 bases at V and 5 bases at J; junction bases unmatched: 8. The CDR3 totals 17 residues. The CDR3 coding sequence is TGTGCCAGCAGCTTTGGGACTAGCGGGGGCCCTCGGGAGACCCAGTACTTC. This sequence encodes CASSFGTSGGPRETQYF. The entire variable domain, with the rest obtained from reference TRBV7-3 and TRBJ2-5, is as follows: GAGVSQTPSNKVTEKGKYVELRCDPISGHTALYWYRQSLGQGPEFLIYFQGTGAADDSGLPNDRFFAVRPEGSVSTLKIQRTERGDSAVYLCASSFGTSGGPRETQYFGPGTRLLVL.

The V call is TRBV20-1, the J call TRBJ2-7, with D unclear. This CDR3 has 14 amino acids. V lost 2 bases to trimming and J lost 6 bases, with 17 bases between them. CDR1 DFQATT and CDR2 SNEGSKA come from the germline V gene (reference sequence). The CDR3 is CSARTQSGVGEQYF. CDR3 sequence (DNA): TGCAGTGCTAGAACACAGAGTGGGGTGGGCGAGCAGTACTTC.

This clonotype was seen a handful of times. This chain links TRBV15 with TRBJ2-7, with D possibly TRBD1 on 5 matching bases. In germline, CDR1 is LNHNV, CDR2 YYDKDF (reference sequence). V lost 1 base and J 5 bases, leaving 12 bases between the germline ends. The CDR3 totals 14 residues. The CDR3 loop reads CATSRARGAHEQYF. CDR3 DNA sequence: TGTGCCACCAGCAGAGCCCGTGGGGCCCACGAGCAGTACTTC.

This clonotype was picked up a small number of times. The chain has TRBV20-1 and TRBJ2-7; no firm D call. The CDR3 is made up of 14 amino acids. V was shortened by 3 bases and J by 1 base, with 13 bases between the two germline ends. From germline, CDR1 is DFQATT and CDR2 SNEGSKA (reference sequence). The CDR3 DNA reads as TGCAGTGCTAGGTCGGCAGCTCTTTCCTACGAGCAGTACTTC. It codes for CSARSAALSYEQYF.

This sequence joins TRBV12-3 or TRBV12-4 and TRBJ1-5; D is possibly TRBD1 (6 bases). The CDR3 contains 13 residues. The V and J ends lost 6 bases and 9 bases respectively, with 15 bases between them. The CDR3 DNA reads TGTGCCAGCAGGAAAACAACAGGGCGGCCCCAGCATTTT. Translated, it gives CASRKTTGRPQHF.

Only one count was recorded for this clonotype. The CDR3 DNA reads TGTGCCATCAGTGAGGGAAGGGCTTTCTTT. This translates into CAISEGRAFF. J is TRBJ1-1 and V is TRBV10-3; D gene unclear. V was pared by 2 bases and J by 11 bases, with 6 bases between. This CDR3 has 10 residues. From germline, CDR1 is ENHRY and CDR2 SYGVKD.

As concerns this clonotype: A read error may produce the germline difference seen at one junction end. The chain has TRBV7-8 and TRBJ1-1; TRBD1 might be the D (6 bases). Germline lookup yields CDR1 SGHVS and CDR2 FQNEAQ. This CDR3 has 13 amino acids. The CDR3, as DNA: TGTGCCAGCAAAAGGACAGAGAACACTGAGGCTTTCTTT. Its translation: CASKRTENTEAFF.

This chain links TRBV20-1 with TRBJ2-7, with D possibly being TRBD1 (5 bases). Germline CDR1 and CDR2: DFQATT and SNEGSKA (reference sequence). This CDR3 contains 13 residues. V lost 3 bases to trimming and J lost 5 bases, with 14 bases between them. CDR3 sequence: CSASPQGANEQYF. Written as DNA, the CDR3 is TGCAGTGCTAGCCCCCAAGGGGCCAACGAGCAGTACTTC.

For this clonotype: The junction and the germline gene differ at one end; a read error may be behind it. The chain couples TRBV19 to TRBJ1-1, with 8 nucleotides matching TRBD1. This CDR3 spans 13 amino acids. The germline gives CDR1 LNHDA, CDR2 SQIVND (reference sequence). The CDR3 reads CASSTRGQGEALF. The CDR3 bases are TGTGCCAGTAGTACACGTGGACAGGGTGAAGCTCTCTTT.

CDR3 DNA: TGTGCCAGCAGCTTAGCGCGGAGGGAGAAGGGAGAAAAACTGTTTTTT. As protein: CASSLARREKGEKLFF. The genes are TRBV7-9 and TRBJ1-4, with D unclear. The CDR3 is 16 amino acids. V lost 0 bases and J 8 bases, leaving 16 bases between the germline ends. Germline V lookup: CDR1 SEHNR, CDR2 FQNEAQ (reference sequence). The entire variable domain, with the rest obtained from reference TRBV7-9 and TRBJ1-4, is as follows: DTGVSQNPRHKITKRGQNVTFRCDPISEHNRLYWYRQTLGQGPEFLTYFQNEAQLEKSRLLSDRFSAERPKGSFSTLEIQRTEQGDSAMYLCASSLARREKGEKLFFGSGTQLSVL.

This clonotype appeared a few times. The rearrangement uses TRBV15 and TRBJ1-5; no reliable D call. The V gene lost 5 bases and the J gene lost 7 bases, with 21 bases spanning the gap. The CDR3 sequence is 16 residues long. Germline V gives CDR1 LNHNV, CDR2 YYDKDF (reference sequence). The CDR3 loop reads CATSHTRGALGQPQHF. DNA of the CDR3: TGTGCCACCAGCCATACCCGGGGAGCCCTTGGACAGCCCCAGCATTTT.

The V gene is TRBV11-2, the J gene TRBJ1-2; D possibly corresponds to TRBD1 (5 bases). The CDR3 spans 13 residues. Trimming removed 5 bases at V and 7 bases at J, with 14 bases between. Germline CDR1 is SGHAT and CDR2 is FQNNGV. CDR3 sequence (DNA): TGTGCCAGCAGCCCAGACTTGGGGGGTGGCTACACCTTC. Amino acid sequence: CASSPDLGGGYTF.

In this sample, this clonotype turned up a few times. The V gene is TRBV20-1, the J gene TRBJ1-1, with D perhaps matching TRBD1 (5 bases). The CDR3 is 15 residues long. Trimming removed 0 bases from V and 1 base from J, with 12 bases in between. Germline values: CDR1 DFQATT, CDR2 SNEGSKA (reference sequence). The CDR3 region has the DNA TGCAGTGCTAGAGATCCCAGGGCAGGGAACACTGAAGCTTTCTTT. Amino acid sequence: CSARDPRAGNTEAFF.

This clonotype was picked up a small number of times. The genes are TRBV15 and TRBJ2-5; 10 nucleotides align to TRBD2. Looked up from germline, CDR1 is LNHNV and CDR2 is YYDKDF (reference sequence). The junction had 14 bases not matched to a gene; V was cut back by 2 bases and J by 5 bases. The CDR3 spans 18 residues. The CDR3 coding sequence is TGTGCCACCAGCAGACTTCAGTCCTCGACAGCGGGGGGGGAGACCCAGTACTTC. Protein sequence: CATSRLQSSTAGGETQYF.

The chain is built from TRBV7-2 and TRBJ1-3; tentatively, D is TRBD1 (5 bases). The germline gives CDR1 SGHTA, CDR2 FQGNSA. Between the trimmed V and J ends, which lost 5 bases and 0 bases, there was a span of 11 bases. The CDR3 runs 15 residues. The CDR3 here is CASSPAGSSGNTIYF. The CDR3, as DNA: TGTGCCAGCAGCCCGGCAGGGAGCTCTGGAAACACCATATATTTT.

V usage is TRBV5-8 and J usage is TRBJ1-2; no clear D. The CDR3 contains 15 residues. The germline V gene has CDR1 SGHTS and CDR2 YDEGEE. V lost 0 bases and J lost 4, with 13 bases in between. The CDR3 coding sequence is TGTGCCAGCAGCTTGGCATACAGTAGCTCCTATGGCTACACCTTC. Its translation: CASSLAYSSSYGYTF.

The V and J genes are TRBV29-1 and TRBJ1-1; maybe TRBD1 (5 bases). The CDR3 extends over 15 amino acids. Germline values: CDR1 SQVTM, CDR2 ANQGSEA. V lost 5 bases to trimming and J lost 0 bases, with 16 bases between them. This chain's CDR3 is CSVTSWGRVNTEAFF. The CDR3 DNA follows: TGCAGCGTTACGTCGTGGGGGAGGGTGAACACTGAAGCTTTCTTT.

This clonotype appeared a few times. The chain joins TRBV7-9 to TRBJ2-5, with 9 bases lining up with TRBD1. V was clipped by 9 bases and J by 1 base; unmatched bases: 12. The germline V gene encodes CDR1 SEHNR and CDR2 FQNEAQ (reference sequence). The CDR3 spans 16 residues. CDR3 nucleotides: TGTGCCAGTCGGGGCCCCGGGACAGGGATCCAAGAGACCCAGTACTTC. Translating it yields CASRGPGTGIQETQYF.

This chain uses TRBV19 with TRBJ2-5, with 8 bases aligning to TRBD2. This CDR3 contains 13 residues. J was trimmed by 5 bases and V by 8 bases; bases with no gene match: 7. CDR1 and CDR2 (germline): LNHDA, SQIVND (reference sequence). This chain's CDR3 is CASSGLAWETQYF. The CDR3 DNA is TGTGCCAGTTCAGGACTAGCATGGGAGACCCAGTACTTC.

This clonotype turned up a few times. The J gene is TRBJ1-6, the V gene TRBV7-2, with 7 bases identical to TRBD1. The ends lost 7 bases at V and 9 bases at J; junction bases unmatched: 6. CDR3 size: 13 residues. The germline gives CDR1 SGHTA, CDR2 FQGNSA. The CDR3 coding sequence is TGTGCCAGCACCTACAGGGGTGTTTCACCCCTCCACTTT. As protein: CASTYRGVSPLHF.

The rearrangement links TRBV20-1 to TRBJ2-7; D may match TRBD1 or TRBD2 (5 bases each). The CDR3 is 13 residues long. The V gene's germline CDR1 is DFQATT and CDR2 SNEGSKA (reference sequence). Trimming stripped 4 bases from V and 0 bases from J, with 10 bases between. The CDR3 DNA follows: TGCAGTGCTACGGGGCCGATCTCCTACGAGCAGTACTTC. As protein: CSATGPISYEQYF.

The V and J genes are TRBV19 and TRBJ1-1, with 9 bases lining up with TRBD1. The CDR3 has 15 residues. Germline values: CDR1 LNHDA, CDR2 SQIVND (reference sequence). V dropped 3 bases and J dropped 4; count of bases not matched to a gene: 6. The DNA of the CDR3 is TGTGCCAGTAGTATTGGGACAGGGTGGGGCACTGAAGCTTTCTTT. It encodes CASSIGTGWGTEAFF.

The rearrangement uses TRBV29-1 and TRBJ1-3, with 8 positions matching TRBD1. Unmatched junction bases numbered 0, after V lost 1 base and J lost 4 bases. CDR3 length: 13 residues. Per germline, CDR1 SQVTM and CDR2 ANQGSEA. The CDR3 loop is CSVEGDRGNTIYF. As DNA, the CDR3 is TGCAGCGTTGAAGGGGACAGGGGAAACACCATATATTTT.

There are a few counts of this clonotype. The chain carries TRBV11-3 and TRBJ1-1; 11 nucleotides align to TRBD1. The ends lost 2 bases at V and 5 bases at J; junction bases unmatched: 4. The germline V gene has CDR1 SGHNT and CDR2 YENEEA. The CDR3 is 15 residues long. The CDR3 DNA follows: TGTGCCAGCAGCTTACCCGGGACAGGGGGTACTGAAGCTTTCTTT. This translates into CASSLPGTGGTEAFF.

This clonotype was seen just once. Given the absence of the conserved phenylalanine or tryptophan at the CDR3 end, a read error is likely. The gene calls are TRBV2 and TRBJ1-6, with no clear D. The CDR3 runs 12 residues. Germline V gene data show CDR1 as SNHLY and CDR2 as FYNNEI. Trimming stripped 10 bases from V and 8 bases from J, with 12 bases between. This CDR3 reads CATQSDHSPLHS. For the CDR3, the DNA is TGTGCCACCCAGTCAGATCATTCACCCCTCCACTCT.

The chain employs TRBV20-1 and TRBJ2-5; D possibly corresponds to TRBD1 (6 bases). CDR3 length equals 14 residues. The germline CDR1 and CDR2 sequences are DFQATT and SNEGSKA (reference sequence). Trimming shortened V by 3 bases and J by 5 bases, and 16 bases separated the two germline ends. The CDR3 DNA is TGCAGTGCTAGGACCTCCAGGGGAGAGGAGACCCAGTACTTC. Amino acid sequence: CSARTSRGEETQYF.

This clonotype was detected a few times. The chain links TRBV20-1 to TRBJ1-5; 8 bases agree with TRBD1. The CDR3 runs 15 residues. Looked up from germline, CDR1 is DFQATT and CDR2 is SNEGSKA (reference sequence). With 0 bases clipped from V and 2 bases from J, the junction kept 3 bases outside the gene matches. CDR3 sequence: CSARETGVRNQPQHF. The CDR3 bases are TGCAGTGCTAGAGAGACAGGGGTCCGCAATCAGCCCCAGCATTTT.

CDR3 DNA: TGCGCCAGCAGCCAGAGCGAGGGTTACGAGCAGTACTTC. This codes for CASSQSEGYEQYF. The gene calls are TRBV4-1 and TRBJ2-7; tentative D call: TRBD2 (5 bases). This CDR3 is built from 13 residues. Germline V gene sequence: CDR1 MGHRA, CDR2 YSYEKL. V lost 3 bases, J lost 4 bases, and 10 bases lay in between.

The chain combines TRBV20-1 with TRBJ1-1; 8 positions match TRBD1. Trimming removed 7 bases from V and 0 bases from J; junction bases left unmatched: 13. The CDR3 has 16 amino acids. Germline lookup yields CDR1 DFQATT and CDR2 SNEGSKA (reference sequence). The CDR3 loop reads CSVAGTGKILNTEAFF. The CDR3 nucleotides read TGCAGTGTTGCCGGGACAGGAAAGATCTTGAACACTGAAGCTTTCTTT.